The T cell receptor beta chain under discussion was sequenced for a study of T cell responses to AZD1222 COVID-19 vaccine. CDR3 length equals 13 residues. V dropped 8 bases and J dropped 7 bases, with 17 bases sitting between them. Germline V gives CDR1 LGHDT, CDR2 YNNKEL (reference sequence). Sequencing used immunoSEQ multiplex PCR; TCRdb keeps in-frame clones, though not all of them. The sample yields some 120,000 clones, around 92% seen once. This specimen was peripheral blood, taken 28 days after the second AZD1222 dose. The TCR was taken from an adult who received the AZD1222 COVID-19 vaccine. The chain couples TRBV3-1 (or the pseudogene TRBV3-2) to TRBJ1-2; D gene unclear. CDR3 DNA: TGTGCCAGCGGCAGTCAAAGGTCCTCTGGCTACACCTTC. Translation: CASGSQRSSGYTF.